The 14 T cell receptor beta chains presented below share a single source sample, sequenced in a study of shared clonotypes between healthy human individuals. Terminally differentiated effector memory CD45RA+ cells were excluded from the naive CD8 cells, which were CD45RO-negative and positively selected for CCR7. The table came from immunoSEQ multiplex PCR; TCRdb's copy has only in-frame clones and leaves some out. This table holds about 1.9 million clones, about 93% found once. The sequenced material came from naive CD8+ T cells from PBMCs. The origin of the receptors is a man between 18 and 35 years old in good health. Some clones in this sample may be carry-over from other donors' samples.

This chain connects TRBV5-1 to TRBJ2-5; 8 nucleotides match TRBD2. Germline CDR1 reads SGHRS; CDR2 reads YFSETQ. CDR3 length equals 16 residues. V was clipped by 4 bases and J by 4 bases; unmatched bases: 12. The CDR3: CASSPEGVAGSETQYF. The CDR3 bases are TGCGCCAGCAGCCCGGAAGGGGTAGCGGGATCAGAGACCCAGTACTTC.

The rearrangement uses TRBV7-8 and TRBJ2-1, with TRBD2 as a possible D gene (6 bases). Trimming shortened V by 1 base and J by 9 bases, and 10 bases separated the two germline ends. In germline, CDR1 is SGHVS, CDR2 FQNEAQ. The CDR3 extends over 13 amino acids. The CDR3 bases are TGTGCCAGCAGCTTAGGGGGACTGGGTGAGCAGTTCTTC. Residues: CASSLGGLGEQFF.

This rearrangement joins TRBV19 to TRBJ1-1; D is undetermined. Between the trimmed V and J ends, which lost 3 bases and 2 bases, there was a span of 16 bases. The CDR3 has 16 residues. The germline V gene encodes CDR1 LNHDA and CDR2 SQIVND (reference sequence). CDR3 sequence: CASSIYLVAPNTEAFF. CDR3 sequence (DNA): TGTGCCAGTAGTATTTATCTTGTCGCACCAAACACTGAAGCTTTCTTT.

The gene calls are TRBV6-6 and TRBJ2-2, with no clear D. This CDR3 is built from 12 residues. Germline V gene data show CDR1 as MNHNY and CDR2 as SVGAGI (reference sequence). The CDR3 region has the DNA TGTGGTGTTCTCGTGAACACCGGGGAGCTGTTTTTT. Translated: CGVLVNTGELFF.

This clone occurred a few times. The V call is TRBV6-1, the J call TRBJ1-1; D is possibly TRBD1 (5 bases). V was pared by 4 bases and J by 12 bases, with 21 bases between. The germline gives CDR1 MNHNS, CDR2 SASEGT. This CDR3 has 14 residues. CDR3 sequence (DNA): TGTGCCAGCAGTGCTGGGACGGCTGATGTGCTTACTTTCTTT. Protein: CASSAGTADVLTFF.

This chain uses TRBV27 with TRBJ2-7; D remains unclear. The CDR3 sequence is 16 residues long. Germline loops: CDR1 MNHEY, CDR2 SMNVEV (reference sequence). The ends were cut back, 5 bases at V and 0 bases at J, with 17 bases in the middle. The chain's CDR3 is CASSPPWAHNSYEQYF. The CDR3, as DNA: TGTGCCAGCAGTCCGCCTTGGGCCCACAACTCCTACGAGCAGTACTTC.

The chain employs TRBV7-9 and TRBJ2-7, with 8 positions matching TRBD1. The CDR3 runs to 16 residues. CDR1 is SEHNR, CDR2 FQNEAQ, per germline (reference sequence). V shed 4 bases and J 2 bases; nucleotides not matched to a gene: 10. The CDR3 DNA reads TGTGCCAGCAGCTCCACCGGACAGGGCAAACCCTACGAGCAGTACTTC. Protein product: CASSSTGQGKPYEQYF. Together with reference TRBV7-9 and TRBJ2-7, the CDR3 gives the full variable domain: DTGVSQNPRHKITKRGQNVTFRCDPISEHNRLYWYRQTLGQGPEFLTYFQNEAQLEKSRLLSDRFSAERPKGSFSTLEIQRTEQGDSAMYLCASSSTGQGKPYEQYFGPGTRLTVT.

This chain uses TRBV6-5 with TRBJ2-1; no firm D call. CDR1 MNHEY and CDR2 SVGAGI come from the germline V gene. Trimming left V 5 bases short and J 5 bases short, with 13 bases between. The CDR3 is 14 amino acids. DNA of the CDR3: TGTGCCAGCAGTCCGCACCCATTGAACAATGAGCAGTTCTTC. This codes for CASSPHPLNNEQFF.

The chain couples TRBV14 to TRBJ2-1, with TRBD2 identical over 12 bases. The V gene's germline CDR1 is SGHDN and CDR2 FVKESK. V lost 4 bases to trimming and J lost 4 bases; unmatched junction nucleotides: 14. This CDR3 is 19 amino acids long. DNA for the CDR3: TGTGCCAGCAGCCCGCGAGGGCTAGCGGGAGGGCCGGGTTACAATGAGCAGTTCTTC. It translates to CASSPRGLAGGPGYNEQFF.

The V gene is TRBV2, the J gene TRBJ2-7, with D perhaps TRBD2 (5 bases). Per germline, CDR1 SNHLY and CDR2 FYNNEI. V was cut by 6 bases and J by 4 bases, with 19 bases left in between. The CDR3 runs to 15 residues. The CDR3 sequence: CASSPSETEEYEQYF. CDR3 bases: TGTGCCAGCAGCCCCTCCGAGACGGAGGAGTACGAGCAGTACTTC.

Written as DNA, the CDR3 is TGTGCCAGTAGTCAGCGGAACTCCTACGAGCAGTACTTC. Translated: CASSQRNSYEQYF. The chain has TRBV19 and TRBJ2-7, with D possibly matching TRBD2 (5 bases). The V gene's germline CDR1 is LNHDA and CDR2 SQIVND (reference sequence). The CDR3 spans 13 residues. V dropped 5 bases and J dropped 0 bases, with 8 bases sitting between them. The full variable domain, rest sourced from reference TRBV19 and TRBJ2-7, is DGGITQSPKYLFRKEGQNVTLSCEQNLNHDAMYWYRQDPGQGLRLIYYSQIVNDFQKGDIAEGYSVSREKKESFPLTVTSAQKNPTAFYLCASSQRNSYEQYFGPGTRLTVT.

The J gene is TRBJ1-2, the V gene TRBV11-1, with TRBD1 matching over 11 bases. The CDR3 covers 14 residues. Per germline, CDR1 SGHAT and CDR2 FQDESV (reference sequence). Trimming at V came to 3 bases and at J to 8 bases, leaving 5 bases not matched to a gene. This CDR3 is CASSFGQGARGYTF. The CDR3 DNA sequence: TGTGCCAGCAGCTTCGGACAGGGGGCTAGGGGCTACACCTTC.

This chain uses TRBV9 with TRBJ2-3, with TRBD1 matching over 8 bases. There are 17 residues in the CDR3. Germline loops: CDR1 SGDLS, CDR2 YYNGEE. V dropped 3 bases and J dropped 5; count of bases not matched to a gene: 14. The chain's CDR3 is CASSGGQGIPRIDTQYF. The CDR3, as DNA: TGTGCCAGCAGCGGTGGACAGGGTATACCCCGTATAGATACGCAGTATTTT. Together with reference TRBV9 and TRBJ2-3, the CDR3 gives the full variable domain: DSGVTQTPKHLITATGQRVTLRCSPRSGDLSVYWYQQSLDQGLQFLIQYYNGEERAKGNILERFSAQQFPDLHSELNLSSLELGDSALYFCASSGGQGIPRIDTQYFGPGTRLTVL.

CDR3 sequence: CASSGRDRDTGELFF. The CDR3 nucleotides read TGTGCCAGCAGCGGCCGGGACAGGGACACCGGGGAGCTGTTTTTT. The genes are TRBV13 and TRBJ2-2; the match to TRBD1 covers 9 bases. This CDR3 spans 15 amino acids. CDR1 is PRHDT and CDR2 is FYEKMQ in the germline V gene (reference sequence). Trimming took 5 bases from V and 3 from J; bases not matched to a gene: 4. Full variable domain (missing parts from reference TRBV13 and TRBJ2-2): AAGVIQSPRHLIKEKRETATLKCYPIPRHDTVYWYQQGPGQDPQFLISFYEKMQSDKGSIPDRFSAQQFSDYHSELNMSSLELGDSALYFCASSGRDRDTGELFFGEGSRLTVL.